One sample yielded the 29 T cell receptor beta chains listed below, sequenced in a study of blood T cell repertoires in COVID-19. TCRdb's table, derived via immunoSEQ multiplex PCR, lists solely in-frame clones and lacks some. Of approximately 75,000 clones in the sample, around 80% are singletons; the top ten hold around 9.6%. Source material: peripheral blood. Every receptor here comes from a woman older than 75 with acute or convalescent COVID-19.

The V gene is TRBV18, the J gene TRBJ2-3, with 8 bases aligning to TRBD1. The CDR3 has 14 amino acids. V shed 5 bases, J shed 3 bases, and the junction held 4 bases outside the gene matches. Germline CDR1 KGHSH, CDR2 LQKENI. The DNA for the CDR3 is TGTGCCAGCTCAGGACAGGGAAGGACAGATACGCAGTATTTT. This encodes CASSGQGRTDTQYF. Complete variable domain (other parts from reference TRBV18 and TRBJ2-3): NAGVMQNPRHLVRRRGQEARLRCSPMKGHSHVYWYRQLPEEGLKFMVYLQKENIIDESGMPKERFSAEFPKEGPSILRIQQVVRGDSAAYFCASSGQGRTDTQYFGPGTRLTVL.

This chain connects TRBV11-2 to TRBJ2-5, with 15 bases matching TRBD2. V was clipped by 5 bases and J by 5 bases; unmatched bases: 12. This CDR3 spans 18 amino acids. Germline V gene sequence: CDR1 SGHAT, CDR2 FQNNGV. The CDR3 is CASSPGLAGGKVRETQYF. The CDR3 nucleotides are TGTGCCAGCAGCCCGGGACTAGCGGGGGGCAAAGTTAGGGAGACCCAGTACTTC.

CDR3 region: CASSIDLRQTFSYSNQPQHF. For the CDR3, the DNA is TGTGCCAGTAGTATAGATCTCAGACAGACCTTCTCTTATAGCAATCAGCCCCAGCATTTT. The gene calls are TRBV19 and TRBJ1-5; a possible D gene is TRBD1 (5 bases). Germline CDR1 reads LNHDA; CDR2 reads SQIVND (reference sequence). CDR3 length: 20 residues. V lost 0 bases and J lost 0, with 21 bases in between.

The chain employs TRBV5-5 and TRBJ2-7; 7 nucleotides match TRBD2. The CDR3 has 17 residues. The germline gives CDR1 SGHKS, CDR2 YYEKEE (reference sequence). V trimming: 0 bases; J trimming: 2 bases; junction bases outside the gene matches: 11. CDR3 DNA sequence: TGTGCCAGCAGCTTGGAAGTGGTGAGCGGGGTCGCCTACGAGCAGTACTTC. This sequence encodes CASSLEVVSGVAYEQYF.

The V gene is TRBV5-4, the J gene TRBJ2-1; TRBD2 might be the D (6 bases). This CDR3 region has 15 residues. V dropped 4 bases and J dropped 3 bases, with 14 bases sitting between them. The germline gives CDR1 SGHNT, CDR2 YYREEE (reference sequence). The CDR3 DNA follows: TGTGCCAGCAGCCTCCGGGACTGGGGCTACAATGAGCAGTTCTTC. Protein: CASSLRDWGYNEQFF.

The chain recombines TRBV28 with TRBJ2-7; perhaps TRBD1 as D (6 bases). Deletions cut 5 bases from V and 0 bases from J, with 14 bases between. This CDR3 has 15 amino acids. Germline CDR1 MDHEN, CDR2 SYDVKM. CDR3 region: CASSRTRGDSYEQYF. CDR3 in DNA: TGTGCCAGCAGTCGAACCAGGGGAGACTCCTACGAGCAGTACTTC.

This rearrangement joins TRBV5-1 to TRBJ1-1; D is possibly TRBD1 (5 bases). The V gene's germline CDR1 is SGHRS and CDR2 YFSETQ. Trimming took 0 bases from V and 4 from J, leaving 13 bases between them. This CDR3 is 15 amino acids long. CDR3 sequence: CASSLVPGIATEAFF. DNA of the CDR3: TGCGCCAGCAGCTTGGTTCCAGGGATAGCCACTGAAGCTTTCTTT.

This clone came up a few times. The J gene is TRBJ2-1, the V gene TRBV10-1; the match to TRBD1 covers 9 bases. The CDR3 runs 15 residues. Germline V gives CDR1 WNHNN, CDR2 SYGVQD (reference sequence). V shed 5 bases, J shed 8 bases, and the junction held 10 bases outside the gene matches. The DNA for the CDR3 is TGCGCCAGCAGTAAACCGGGACAGGGCCGCGATGAGCAGTTCTTC. Translating it yields CASSKPGQGRDEQFF.

The V gene is TRBV3-1 (or the pseudogene TRBV3-2), the J gene TRBJ2-6, with D possibly being TRBD1 (5 bases). The V gene lost 4 bases and the J gene lost 1 base, with 14 bases spanning the gap. CDR1 and CDR2 (germline): LGHDT, YNNKEL (reference sequence). There are 17 residues in the CDR3. The CDR3 DNA is TGTGCCAGCAGCCGTGGACAAGAGAGGTCTGGGGCCAACGTCCTGACTTTC. It specifies CASSRGQERSGANVLTF.

The chain is built from TRBV19 and TRBJ2-6; D gene ambiguous. CDR3 length: 15 residues. Germline CDR1 is LNHDA and CDR2 is SQIVND (reference sequence). V was cut by 2 bases and J by 2 bases, with 7 bases left in between. CDR3 nucleotides: TGTGCCAGTAGTATAAGAGGAGCTGGGGCCAACGTCCTGACTTTC. This translates into CASSIRGAGANVLTF.

The chain uses TRBV12-5 and TRBJ1-6, with a tentative D call TRBD1 (5 bases). Germline-derived CDR1 and CDR2 are LGHNT and FRNRAP. Trimming removed 1 base from V and 0 bases from J, with 25 bases in between. The CDR3 consists of 22 residues. The CDR3 protein is CASGLETSATGSRSSYNSPLHF. The CDR3 DNA sequence: TGTGCTAGTGGTTTGGAGACCAGCGCTACAGGAAGTAGAAGCTCCTATAATTCACCCCTCCACTTT.

A few counts support this clone. The chain joins TRBV10-2 to TRBJ2-3, with 8 bases fitting TRBD2. Unmatched junction bases numbered 29, after V lost 10 bases and J lost 2 bases. Germline CDR1 reads WSHSY; CDR2 reads SAAADI. The CDR3 has 21 residues. CDR3 coding DNA: TGCGCCATGTCGGGGTTAAGTTCCCCGGGACTAGTAGGGGCAGACACAGATACGCAGTATTTT. Translating gives CAMSGLSSPGLVGADTDTQYF.

This rearrangement joins TRBV5-1 to TRBJ1-1, with TRBD1 matching over 8 bases. The CDR3 totals 16 residues. Trimming cost V 0 bases and J 4 bases; bases outside gene matches: 8. Per germline, CDR1 SGHRS and CDR2 YFSETQ. CDR3 coding DNA: TGCGCCAGCAGCTTGGCGGCAGGGGGCGTGGGCACTGAAGCTTTCTTT. Translated, it gives CASSLAAGGVGTEAFF.

The sample holds one count of this clone. The chain joins TRBV9 to TRBJ2-7, with 12 bases fitting TRBD1. Looked up from germline, CDR1 is SGDLS and CDR2 is YYNGEE. After removal of 4 bases from V and 4 bases from J, the junction contained 6 bases not matched to a gene. The CDR3 spans 15 residues. The CDR3, as DNA: TGTGCCAGCAGCCCCGGGACAGGGGGCGCATACGAGCAGTACTTC. It translates to CASSPGTGGAYEQYF.

The chain has TRBV3-1 (or the pseudogene TRBV3-2) and TRBJ1-3; D unresolved. The length of the CDR3 is 15 residues. Trimming took off 1 base at V and 2 bases at J, with 9 bases between the two ends. Germline lookup yields CDR1 LGHDT and CDR2 YNNKEL (reference sequence). The CDR3 protein is CASSQVRQAGNTIYF. The CDR3, as DNA: TGTGCCAGCAGCCAAGTCCGCCAGGCTGGAAACACCATATATTTT.

V is TRBV7-9 and J is TRBJ2-2; 13 bases line up with TRBD2. The CDR3 length is 17 residues. The J segment lost 6 bases and the V segment lost 4 bases, leaving 8 bases of the junction unmatched. Germline V CDR1 and CDR2: SEHNR, FQNEAQ (reference sequence). CDR3 sequence reads: CASSSQRGLAGPGELFF. The DNA for the CDR3 is TGTGCCAGCAGCTCCCAGCGGGGACTAGCGGGGCCCGGGGAGCTGTTTTTT. The full variable domain, in which reference TRBV7-9 and TRBJ2-2 provide the parts outside the CDR3, is DTGVSQNPRHKITKRGQNVTFRCDPISEHNRLYWYRQTLGQGPEFLTYFQNEAQLEKSRLLSDRFSAERPKGSFSTLEIQRTEQGDSAMYLCASSSQRGLAGPGELFFGEGSRLTVL.

J is TRBJ2-7 and V is TRBV21-1; the D call of TRBD1 is as the table states it, not checked on the DNA. TRBV21-1 is a documented pseudogene. There are 15 residues in the CDR3. The CDR3, as DNA: TGTGCCAGCAAGGGACCCAGGGGGATCTCCTACGAGCAGTACTTC. Its translation: CASKGPRGISYEQYF.

The V call is TRBV3-1 (or the pseudogene TRBV3-2), the J call TRBJ1-5; possibly TRBD1 for D (6 bases). Trimming took 7 bases from V and 2 from J, leaving 15 bases between them. CDR3 length equals 15 residues. The V gene's germline CDR1 is LGHDT and CDR2 YNNKEL (reference sequence). DNA for the CDR3: TGTGCCAGCACTACCATACGACAGGGCAATCAGCCCCAGCATTTT. Translating it yields CASTTIRQGNQPQHF.

This clone was recorded a few times. The chain couples TRBV6-1 to TRBJ1-2; D remains ambiguous. This CDR3 contains 12 residues. Germline CDR1 reads MNHNS; CDR2 reads SASEGT. Trimming stripped 2 bases from V and 7 bases from J, with 8 bases between. CDR3 DNA sequence: TGTGCCAGCAGTGAATGGCCATTTGGCTACACCTTC. Translating it yields CASSEWPFGYTF.

The V and J genes are TRBV6-2 or TRBV6-3 and TRBJ1-5, with D possibly being TRBD1 (6 bases). CDR1 is MNHEY, CDR2 SVGEGT, per germline. The CDR3 contains 14 residues. The V and J ends lost 4 bases and 6 bases respectively, with 13 bases between them. The CDR3 sequence is CASSSPLQGQPQHF. CDR3 coding DNA: TGTGCCAGCAGTTCTCCCTTACAGGGTCAGCCCCAGCATTTT.

The chain carries TRBV15 and TRBJ2-5, with 9 nucleotides matching TRBD1. V lost 1 base to trimming and J lost 5 bases; unmatched junction nucleotides: 8. Germline V gene lookup returns CDR1 LNHNV and CDR2 YYDKDF (reference sequence). The CDR3 has 16 amino acids. The CDR3 reads CATSRGQGDFQETQYF. CDR3 bases: TGTGCCACCAGCAGAGGACAGGGGGACTTTCAGGAGACCCAGTACTTC.

The chain joins TRBV9 to TRBJ2-1; D is perhaps TRBD2 (7 bases). This CDR3 has 16 amino acids. The germline V and J ends were trimmed by 3 bases and 4 bases, with 17 bases remaining between them. CDR1 SGDLS and CDR2 YYNGEE come from the germline V gene. CDR3 DNA: TGTGCCAGCAGCGCCCCCTCGGCGGGGGCTTACAATGAGCAGTTCTTC. Translating it yields CASSAPSAGAYNEQFF. The entire variable domain, with the rest obtained from reference TRBV9 and TRBJ2-1, is as follows: DSGVTQTPKHLITATGQRVTLRCSPRSGDLSVYWYQQSLDQGLQFLIQYYNGEERAKGNILERFSAQQFPDLHSELNLSSLELGDSALYFCASSAPSAGAYNEQFFGPGTRLTVL.

This chain links TRBV19 with TRBJ1-6; the D gene is possibly TRBD1 (5 bases). Deletions cut 1 base from V and 0 bases from J, with 10 bases between. CDR1 is LNHDA and CDR2 is SQIVND in the germline V gene (reference sequence). The CDR3 has 17 residues. CDR3 sequence: CASSIGQSSSYNSPLHF. As DNA, the CDR3 is TGTGCCAGTAGTATAGGACAGTCGAGCTCCTATAATTCACCCCTCCACTTT.

The chain recombines TRBV27 with TRBJ1-6; 10 nucleotides align to TRBD1. V dropped 4 bases and J dropped 7; count of bases not matched to a gene: 7. CDR3 length: 16 amino acids. CDR1 and CDR2 (germline): MNHEY, SMNVEV (reference sequence). CDR3 protein: CASSWEPGQGNSPLHF. The CDR3 DNA is TGTGCCAGCAGTTGGGAGCCGGGACAGGGGAATTCACCCCTCCACTTT.

The gene calls are TRBV15 and TRBJ1-2; 7 bases match TRBD1. The V gene end was trimmed by 5 bases and the J gene end by 10 bases; junction bases not matched to a gene: 16. The CDR3 extends over 15 amino acids. Germline CDR1 is LNHNV and CDR2 is YYDKDF (reference sequence). The DNA for the CDR3 is TGTGCCACCAGCCCAGATTTAGGGACAGCTTACGTCTACACCTTC. It is translated as CATSPDLGTAYVYTF.

This clone has only one observation. The rearrangement joins TRBV29-1 to TRBJ1-1, with D uncertain. CDR1 is SQVTM and CDR2 is ANQGSEA in the germline V gene. The ends were cut back, 5 bases at V and 0 bases at J, with 13 bases in the middle. CDR3 length: 14 amino acids. The CDR3 bases are TGCAGCGTTTGTCTAGGATTCTTGAACACTGAAGCTTTCTTT. Protein product: CSVCLGFLNTEAFF. Variable domain in full (rest from reference TRBV29-1 and TRBJ1-1): SAVISQKPSRDICQRGTSLTIQCQVDSQVTMMFWYRQQPGQSLTLIATANQGSEATYESGFVIDKFPISRPNLTFSTLTVSNMSPEDSSIYLCSVCLGFLNTEAFFGQGTRLTVV.

This clone has just one count. The J gene is TRBJ2-1, the V gene TRBV19; 8 positions match TRBD1. There are 16 residues in the CDR3. Looked up from germline, CDR1 is LNHDA and CDR2 is SQIVND (reference sequence). V lost 3 bases to trimming and J lost 7 bases; unmatched junction nucleotides: 11. CDR3 amino acids: CASSILRTGLGNEQFF. Written as DNA, the CDR3 is TGTGCCAGTAGTATCTTGAGGACAGGGCTTGGTAATGAGCAGTTCTTC.

The rearrangement joins TRBV19 to TRBJ1-2; possibly TRBD1 for D (6 bases). Trimming took off 6 bases at V and 2 bases at J, with 19 bases between the two ends. Germline-derived CDR1 and CDR2 are LNHDA and SQIVND (reference sequence). CDR3 length: 16 residues. Here the CDR3 reads CASRGTWTATNYGYTF. The CDR3 DNA sequence: TGTGCCAGTAGGGGGACATGGACAGCTACGAACTATGGCTACACCTTC.

This clone was found a few times. The V call is TRBV29-1, the J call TRBJ1-1, with D tentatively TRBD1 (5 bases). This CDR3 is 13 amino acids long. V was trimmed by 4 bases and J by 3 bases, leaving 12 bases between them. Germline V CDR1 and CDR2: SQVTM, ANQGSEA. Written as DNA, the CDR3 is TGCAGCGTTGGACAGACGCAAGACACTGAAGCTTTCTTT. The encoded protein is CSVGQTQDTEAFF.